The 20 T cell receptor beta chains below come from one sample, sequenced in a study of brain T cells in children with intractable seizures. Time point denoted: blood from clinic visit 5 months post-surgery; TSC patient then seizure free. Libraries were prepared by immunoSEQ multiplex PCR; TCRdb keeps only in-frame clonotypes and omits some of them. Among about 340,000 clones listed, 93% were seen once. The sample in question was peripheral blood, obtained more than 4 months after surgery. The receptors originated from a boy under two years old with tuberous sclerosis and intractable seizures.

The chain has TRBV15 and TRBJ1-3; D unresolved. This CDR3 is 18 amino acids long. Germline CDR1 and CDR2: LNHNV and YYDKDF (reference sequence). V was clipped by 1 base and J by 0 bases, with 16 bases between them. The CDR3 region is CATSRAARRSLSGNTIYF. In DNA, the CDR3 is TGTGCCACCAGCAGAGCCGCTCGACGTAGCCTCTCTGGAAACACCATATATTTT. The full variable domain, rest sourced from reference TRBV15 and TRBJ1-3, is DAMVIQNPRYQVTQFGKPVTLSCSQTLNHNVMYWYQQKSSQAPKLLFHYYDKDFNNEADTPDNFQSRRPNTSFCFLDIRSPGLGDTAMYLCATSRAARRSLSGNTIYFGEGSWLTVV.

The chain recombines TRBV18 with TRBJ2-7; D is perhaps TRBD2 (5 bases). The CDR3 has 14 residues. From germline, CDR1 is KGHSH and CDR2 LQKENI. Trimming shortened V by 6 bases and J by 0 bases, and 12 bases separated the two germline ends. Here the CDR3 reads CASSLGLTSYEQYF. The CDR3 DNA is TGTGCCAGCTCCCTCGGACTCACCTCCTACGAGCAGTACTTC. Supplemented by reference TRBV18 and TRBJ2-7, the full variable domain reads NAGVMQNPRHLVRRRGQEARLRCSPMKGHSHVYWYRQLPEEGLKFMVYLQKENIIDESGMPKERFSAEFPKEGPSILRIQQVVRGDSAAYFCASSLGLTSYEQYFGPGTRLTVT.

This rearrangement joins TRBV24-1 to TRBJ2-2; 9 bases line up with TRBD1. Germline CDR1 reads KGHDR; CDR2 reads SFDVKD. The CDR3 contains 17 residues. Trimming at V came to 5 bases and at J to 0 bases, leaving 6 bases not matched to a gene. In nucleotides, the CDR3 is TGTGCCACCAGTGGGACAGGGGACCTATCGAACACCGGGGAGCTGTTTTTT. Its protein product is CATSGTGDLSNTGELFF.

This clone was observed a single time. This chain connects TRBV19 to TRBJ1-1, with D possibly matching TRBD1 (6 bases). V lost 8 bases, J lost 1 base, and 11 bases lay in between. Germline V gives CDR1 LNHDA, CDR2 SQIVND (reference sequence). This CDR3 is 13 amino acids long. CDR3 loop: CASDGQPNTEAFF. The CDR3 DNA reads TGTGCCAGTGATGGACAGCCGAACACTGAAGCTTTCTTT.

As regards this clone: Other nucleotide sequences from this sample produce the same CDR3. The CDR3, as DNA: TGTGCCAGCAGTGATGTGGGGAGAGGAGACAGAACTTATGGCTACACCTTC. Protein product: CASSDVGRGDRTYGYTF. This chain uses TRBV2 with TRBJ1-2; TRBD1 is a possible D gene (5 bases). CDR1 and CDR2 from the germline V gene are SNHLY and FYNNEI. Trimming took off 3 bases at V and 5 bases at J, with 22 bases between the two ends. The CDR3 has 17 residues.

The chain has TRBV27 and TRBJ2-7; possible D gene TRBD2, 5 bases. The CDR3 runs 13 residues. Germline V CDR1 and CDR2: MNHEY, SMNVEV (reference sequence). V lost 6 bases to trimming and J lost 3 bases, with 12 bases between them. The CDR3 region is CASSLTRGYEQYF. DNA for the CDR3: TGTGCCAGCAGCCTCACCCGGGGCTACGAGCAGTACTTC.

J is TRBJ2-2 and V is TRBV9; TRBD2 agrees at 10 bases. Germline CDR1 and CDR2: SGDLS and YYNGEE. The V and J ends lost 0 bases and 5 bases, in that order; junction bases with no gene match: 4. The CDR3 length is 16 residues. The CDR3 coding sequence is TGTGCCAGCAGCGTAGGGAGCGGGAGGGGTACCGGGGAGCTGTTTTTT. This translates into CASSVGSGRGTGELFF.

This chain links TRBV6-5 with TRBJ2-5; D may correspond to TRBD1 or TRBD2 (5 bases each). The CDR3 consists of 14 residues. The germline gives CDR1 MNHEY, CDR2 SVGAGI. V was cut by 4 bases and J by 5 bases, with 14 bases left in between. The DNA for the CDR3 is TGTGCCAGCAGTTGGGGACCGACATCCGAGACCCAGTACTTC. Translating it yields CASSWGPTSETQYF.

This chain joins TRBV28 and TRBJ1-2; D is unresolved. This CDR3 contains 14 residues. The germline V and J ends were trimmed by 5 bases and 7 bases, with 17 bases remaining between them. Germline V gene lookup returns CDR1 MDHEN and CDR2 SYDVKM. CDR3 DNA: TGTGCCAGCAGTCCCCCCTCACGGCCGAGTGGCTACACCTTC. Translating gives CASSPPSRPSGYTF.

The chain recombines TRBV6-6 with TRBJ2-7, with D perhaps matching TRBD1 (6 bases). V shed 2 bases and J shed 4 bases, with 12 bases lying between them. Germline V gene sequence: CDR1 MNHNY, CDR2 SVGAGI (reference sequence). The CDR3 length is 14 residues. The CDR3 loop is CASSYLQGTYEQYF. The CDR3 nucleotides read TGTGCCAGCAGTTACCTCCAGGGGACATACGAGCAGTACTTC.

This chain joins TRBV9 and TRBJ2-5, with TRBD2 matching over 8 bases. The V and J ends lost 1 base and 5 bases, in that order; junction bases with no gene match: 7. CDR1 is SGDLS and CDR2 is YYNGEE in the germline V gene. This CDR3 is 15 amino acids long. The CDR3 loop reads CASSVNGGAGETQYF. The CDR3 DNA follows: TGTGCCAGCAGCGTAAACGGGGGGGCCGGCGAGACCCAGTACTTC.

The rearrangement uses TRBV6-1 and TRBJ1-3, with D unresolved. With 3 bases removed from V and 0 bases from J, the gap between germline ends came to 9 bases. Per germline, CDR1 MNHNS and CDR2 SASEGT. The CDR3 extends over 15 amino acids. CDR3 in DNA: TGTGCCAGCAGTGACGGAACAGCCTCTGGAAACACCATATATTTT. Protein product: CASSDGTASGNTIYF.

The chain uses TRBV20-1 and TRBJ2-7; 9 positions agree with TRBD1. J gave up 2 bases and V 3 bases, and 11 bases lay outside the gene matches. The CDR3 length is 16 residues. The germline V gene encodes CDR1 DFQATT and CDR2 SNEGSKA (reference sequence). The chain's CDR3 is CSASARTGTGPYEQYF. The CDR3, as DNA: TGCAGTGCTAGTGCCCGAACCGGGACAGGGCCCTACGAGCAGTACTTC.

The chain uses TRBV5-4 and TRBJ2-3, with 7 positions matching TRBD1. The length of the CDR3 is 14 residues. V dropped 4 bases and J dropped 2; count of bases not matched to a gene: 4. Germline CDR1 SGHNT, CDR2 YYREEE (reference sequence). The CDR3 loop reads CASSRGQLTDTQYF. In DNA form, the CDR3 reads TGTGCCAGCAGCCGGGGACAGCTCACAGATACGCAGTATTTT.

The chain recombines TRBV19 with TRBJ1-1; D possibly corresponds to TRBD1 (5 bases). The germline V gene encodes CDR1 LNHDA and CDR2 SQIVND (reference sequence). V was shortened by 2 bases and J by 7 bases, with 11 bases between the two germline ends. This CDR3 is built from 13 residues. CDR3 residues: CASSISGADEAFF. DNA of the CDR3: TGTGCCAGTAGTATATCCGGGGCGGATGAAGCTTTCTTT.

This clone was counted a single time. The gene calls are TRBV7-3 and TRBJ1-1; no definite D call. The CDR3 covers 14 residues. The germline V and J ends were trimmed by 5 bases and 4 bases, with 14 bases remaining between them. CDR1 is SGHTA and CDR2 is FQGTGA in the germline V gene. The CDR3 DNA is TGTGCCAGCAGCCCAAGCGCCCTTTCCACTGAAGCTTTCTTT. It translates to CASSPSALSTEAFF.

This clone was picked up one time. The V gene is TRBV7-9, the J gene TRBJ1-1, with a tentative D call TRBD1 (6 bases). CDR1 and CDR2 (germline): SEHNR, FQNEAQ (reference sequence). The CDR3 spans 12 residues. V dropped 1 base and J dropped 8 bases, with 8 bases sitting between them. The chain's CDR3 is CASSLERGEAFF. The CDR3 nucleotides read TGTGCCAGCAGCTTAGAGAGGGGGGAAGCTTTCTTT.

This clone was seen just once. This rearrangement joins TRBV12-3 or TRBV12-4 to TRBJ2-3; D is ambiguous. V shed 2 bases and J shed 3 bases, with 6 bases lying between them. The CDR3 loop spans 13 amino acids. CDR3 nucleotides: TGTGCCAGCAGTTTAACGAGGACAGATACGCAGTATTTT. Translated, it gives CASSLTRTDTQYF.

The chain has TRBV24-1 and TRBJ2-6; D remains unclear. Germline-derived CDR1 and CDR2 are KGHDR and SFDVKD. V was cut by 4 bases and J by 4 bases, with 7 bases left in between. There are 14 residues in the CDR3. This chain's CDR3 is CATSEGYGANVLTF. CDR3 bases: TGTGCCACCAGTGAGGGGTACGGGGCCAACGTCCTGACTTTC.

The chain links TRBV2 to TRBJ2-7; unclear D gene. Trimming removed 3 bases from V and 0 bases from J, with 9 bases in between. The CDR3 is 14 amino acids. Germline V gene data show CDR1 as SNHLY and CDR2 as FYNNEI. CDR3 loop: CASSDTLSSYEQYF. The CDR3 DNA follows: TGTGCCAGCAGTGACACCTTGAGCTCCTACGAGCAGTACTTC.